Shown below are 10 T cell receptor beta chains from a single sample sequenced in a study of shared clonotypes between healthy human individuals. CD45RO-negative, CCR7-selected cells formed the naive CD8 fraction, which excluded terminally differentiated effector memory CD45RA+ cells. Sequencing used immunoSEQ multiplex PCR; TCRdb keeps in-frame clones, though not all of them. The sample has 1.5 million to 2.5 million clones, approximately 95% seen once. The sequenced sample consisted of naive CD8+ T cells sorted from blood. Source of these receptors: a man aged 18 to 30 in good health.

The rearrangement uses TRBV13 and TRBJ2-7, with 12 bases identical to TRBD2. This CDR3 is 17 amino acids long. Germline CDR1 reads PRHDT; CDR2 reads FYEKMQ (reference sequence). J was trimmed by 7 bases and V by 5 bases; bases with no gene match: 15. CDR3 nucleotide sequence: TGTGCCAGCAGCGGAAGACTAGCGGGAGATTTCTATTTTGAGCAGTACTTC. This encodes CASSGRLAGDFYFEQYF.

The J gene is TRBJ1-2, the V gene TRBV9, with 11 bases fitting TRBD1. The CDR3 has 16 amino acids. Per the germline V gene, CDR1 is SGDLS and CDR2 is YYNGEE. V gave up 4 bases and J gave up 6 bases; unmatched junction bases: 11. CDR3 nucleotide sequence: TGTGCCAGCAGCCCCAGAGGACAGGGGGCCAAGGATGGCTACACCTTC. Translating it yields CASSPRGQGAKDGYTF.

This CDR3 is CASSLAWGYADTQYF. The CDR3 region has the DNA TGTGCCAGCAGCTTGGCCTGGGGGTACGCAGATACGCAGTATTTT. This chain uses TRBV5-8 with TRBJ2-3; D is tentatively TRBD1 or TRBD2 (5 bases each). This CDR3 contains 15 residues. V was clipped by 0 bases and J by 4 bases, with 12 bases between them. Germline V gives CDR1 SGHTS, CDR2 YDEGEE.

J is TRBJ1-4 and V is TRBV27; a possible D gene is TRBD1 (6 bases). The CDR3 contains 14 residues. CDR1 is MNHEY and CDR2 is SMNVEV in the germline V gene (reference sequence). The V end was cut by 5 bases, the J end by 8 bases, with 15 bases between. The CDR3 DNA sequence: TGTGCCAGCAGTCCTAGGACAGCCTTCGAAAAACTGTTTTTT. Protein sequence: CASSPRTAFEKLFF. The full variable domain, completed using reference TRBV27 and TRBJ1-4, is EAQVTQNPRYLITVTGKKLTVTCSQNMNHEYMSWYRQDPGLGLRQIYYSMNVEVTDKGDVPEGYKVSRKEKRNFPLILESPSPNQTSLYFCASSPRTAFEKLFFGSGTQLSVL.

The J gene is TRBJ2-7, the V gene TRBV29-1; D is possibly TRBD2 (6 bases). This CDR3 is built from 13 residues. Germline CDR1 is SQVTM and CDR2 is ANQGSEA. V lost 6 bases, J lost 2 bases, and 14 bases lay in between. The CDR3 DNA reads TGCAGCGTGGTATGGGCTAGCGCCTACGAGCAGTACTTC. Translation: CSVVWASAYEQYF.

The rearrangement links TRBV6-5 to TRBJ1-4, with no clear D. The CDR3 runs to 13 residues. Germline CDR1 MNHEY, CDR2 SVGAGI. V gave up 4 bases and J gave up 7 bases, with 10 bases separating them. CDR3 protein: CASSSTLSEKLFF. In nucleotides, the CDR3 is TGTGCCAGCAGTTCGACCCTTTCTGAAAAACTGTTTTTT.

CDR3 sequence reads: CASSDEGWVTGELFF. In nucleotides, the CDR3 is TGTGCCAGCAGTGATGAGGGTTGGGTCACCGGGGAGCTGTTTTTT. V is TRBV25-1 and J is TRBJ2-2; weak D call: TRBD2 (5 bases). Germline CDR1 reads MGHDK; CDR2 reads SYGVNS. Trimming left V 3 bases short and J 4 bases short, with 12 bases between. This CDR3 contains 15 residues.

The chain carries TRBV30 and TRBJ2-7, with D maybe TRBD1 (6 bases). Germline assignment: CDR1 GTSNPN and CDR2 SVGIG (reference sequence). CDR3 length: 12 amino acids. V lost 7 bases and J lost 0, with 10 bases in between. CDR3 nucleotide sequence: TGTGCCTCTTGGACAGACTCCTACGAGCAGTACTTC. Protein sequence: CASWTDSYEQYF.

CDR3 in DNA: TGTGCCAGCAGCTTAGGGGAAACAGGGGACATAGAGACCCAGTACTTC. This sequence encodes CASSLGETGDIETQYF. The chain is built from TRBV7-9 and TRBJ2-5; 7 bases match TRBD1. Trimming cost V 1 base and J 4 bases; bases outside gene matches: 9. The CDR3 contains 16 residues. Germline CDR1 reads SEHNR; CDR2 reads FQNEAQ (reference sequence).

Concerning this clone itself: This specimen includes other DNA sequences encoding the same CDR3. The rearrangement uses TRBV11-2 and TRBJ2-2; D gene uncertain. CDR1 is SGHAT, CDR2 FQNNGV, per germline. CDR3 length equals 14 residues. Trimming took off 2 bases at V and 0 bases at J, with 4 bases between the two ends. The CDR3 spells CASSLSPNTGELFF. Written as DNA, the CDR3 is TGTGCCAGCAGCTTATCCCCGAACACCGGGGAGCTGTTTTTT.